This entry concerns a single TCR beta chain. Which antigen it targets is not known. Within one base of it there is no much larger clone, and no base qualities were kept. The data were taken from a study of cytomegalovirus exposure and HLA in healthy donors (dated by TCRdb to 2015 to 2018). A note on the overall study: According to an earlier analysis of 450 to 650 of the donors, some 170 million T cells yielded approximately 120 million unique TCR beta sequences and about 300 Gb of sequence data. An early release covering over 500 HLA-typed donors comprised around 300 gigabases of sequencing data and roughly 86 million unique TCR sequences. The genetic ancestry cluster associated with self-reported Caucasian donors included over 80% of the roughly 360 genotyped donors. The study aimed to test whether signatures of past pathogen exposure could be identified by cataloging public T cell receptors. The T cell repertoires of under 700 subjects were profiled by immunosequencing and related to cytomegalovirus serostatus. Besides the first cohort of approximately 710 subjects, a separate validation cohort made up of 120 different subjects was used. To predict cytomegalovirus infection status, the study brought together high-throughput TCR immunosequencing, statistical association of individual TCRs with disease status, and machine learning. To study patterns of TCR occurrence, a later analysis re-analyzed previously published TCR beta repertoires from around 670 donors and added high-resolution HLA genotyping. Rather than using new phenotypic data, the later analysis identified candidate immune exposures from TCR beta sequences and from how often those sequences occurred across donors. In an earlier analysis of roughly 540 of the donors, high-throughput TCR beta sequencing was used to judge whether each TCR beta V gene segment behaved as functional or pseudogenic. Donor age, sex, ethnicity and CMV serostatus were collected together with the repertoire data. A later genetic analysis took genome-wide SNP genotypes for about 65% of the roughly 670 donors and used that subset as a discovery cohort. Every discovery cohort repertoire had been produced on one sequencing platform. Class I and class II HLA loci were covered by the typing at four-digit resolution. The number of donors typed differed by locus, with about 629-630 for A, B, C, DRB1 and DQB1, 522 for DQA1, 600 to 610 for DPA1, and over 400 for DPB1. Several DR-DQ haplotypes were handled as single units for association and clustering because linkage in the cohort was strong. Among roughly 400 genotyped donors of the cohort, an average of approximately 240,000 unique TCR beta nucleotide sequences were sequenced per donor, around 20% of them non-productive. Paper-wide results and their limitations: The presence/absence analyses assumed that sequencing depth was roughly uniform across donors, and that assumption may not be true. The study listed over 150 TCR beta chains as associated with cytomegalovirus. Most CMV-associated TCR beta chains appeared to be HLA-restricted in a later analysis, and the HLA associations seemed to be driven largely by CMV exposure. Strong co-occurrence of HLA alleles, especially DR and DQ, made assigning TCR associations to individual alleles difficult. The authors suggested that the approach could potentially be generalized to other disease states and immunological phenotypes. A later analysis found that HLA-associated TCR beta chains were more clonally expanded and had lower generation probabilities than equally common non-associated chains. Three of the identified cytomegalovirus-associated TCR beta chains were confirmed in vitro to be specific for cytomegalovirus antigens. Most TCR sequences were observed very rarely across donors, whereas some public TCRs were present in many individuals. A cluster of highly shared sequence variants was judged likely to represent a technical artifact of the sequencing pipeline. A further reported finding was that TCR beta sequences accurately predicted the HLA-A and HLA-B alleles for most subjects in the first cohort. A later analysis reported that several top co-occurrence clusters appeared linked to parvovirus B19, influenza, CMV and Epstein-Barr virus. The only immune exposure information available for the cohort was CMV serostatus. At a false discovery rate of 0.05, a later analysis linked 16,951 TCR beta sequences to specific HLA alleles. Correlated functional status among segregating V segments might be attributable to linkage disequilibrium, but an unknown experimental factor could not be ruled out. Because counts were too low, around 17 rarely observed V segments, including chromosome 9 orphons, were left out of the earlier analysis of several hundred of the donors. HLA typing was unavailable for some donors at each locus, so association tests used only the typed subset. In a later genetic analysis, fewer N-insertions in productive TCRs were reported among donors in an Asian-associated ancestry cluster than the roughly 700-donor mean. Because the 87-base-pair reads could not distinguish some IMGT-functional V segments, including TRBV6-2 and TRBV6-3, those segments were excluded. The classifier was reported to diagnose cytomegalovirus status with high specificity and sensitivity in both the original cohort and the validation cohort. An association between a missense DCLRE1C variant and V-gene and J-gene trimming of TCR beta chains was found in a later genetic analysis and replicated in an independent cohort. In a later analysis, TCR association rates were found to vary across HLA loci, with the most associated TCRs seen for DRB1 alleles and the fewest for HLA-C alleles. The cohort was sequenced for TCR beta chains only, and without alpha or paired-chain data the features that could be detected were limited. In an earlier analysis of around 500 of the donors, most TCR beta V segments appeared in productive rearrangements about 87% or about 30% of the time, broadly matching IMGT annotations.

CDR1 is given as SGHRS and CDR2 as YFSETQ, both from the germline V gene. Counted from cysteine to phenylalanine, this CDR3 has 14 amino acids. Only the CDR3 DNA stays, 42 bases, in frame from base 1. V ends up 2 bases short and J 7 bases short, with an unmatched junction base count of 5. The protocol used for the library was the immunoSEQ multiplex PCR assay. A mixture of 60 forward primers for TCR Vbeta segments and 13 reverse primers for TCR Jbeta segments was used in the multiplex PCR. The CDR3 region of rearranged TCR beta genes was amplified from genomic DNA with a multiplex PCR assay. The amplified TCR beta libraries were sequenced on the Illumina HiSeq System as 87-base-pair reads. The study's own analysis went as follows. Across the 670 or so repertoires, a later analysis counted around 80 million unique TCR beta chains, some 11 million of which were shared by at least two donors. A nearest-neighbor algorithm error-corrected the raw reads and collapsed the reads into unique sequences, merging closely related sequences to remove PCR and sequencing errors. V, D and J gene segments were assigned by aligning CDR3 sequences to IMGT reference sequences. Each retained sequence needed at least a six-nucleotide match to both a V gene segment and a J gene segment. Rearrangements were called productive when the CDR3 lacked stop codons and stayed in frame with V and J; all others were non-productive. Following IMGT convention, CDR3 was defined as the stretch from the second conserved V-encoded cysteine to the conserved J-encoded phenylalanine. The earlier analysis of about 590 of the donors excluded sequences that lacked an unambiguous match to a single V gene segment. An earlier analysis of a few hundred of the donors called V segments functional above 56.7% productive rearrangements and segregating when the between-donor standard deviation exceeded 5%. To diagnose cytomegalovirus status from the catalog of TCR beta chain sequences, a statistical classification framework was built. In a later analysis, V and J genes were assigned by comparing TCR nucleotide sequences against IMGT/GENE-DB human TR gene sequences. In a later analysis, CDR3 sequences and most-parsimonious VDJ recombination scenarios were assigned using the TCRdist pipeline. A later analysis defined each TCR beta chain by its CDR3 amino acid sequence plus V-gene family, and excluded reads lacking a unique V-gene family. As a way to deal with suspected cross-contamination and a sequencing artifact, a later analysis dropped 450 to 600 nucleotide sequences that were highly shared and had low generation probability. In a later analysis, a clonal expansion index for each public chain was calculated from normalized within-repertoire ranks of inferred template counts. In a later analysis, generation probabilities were computed with a VDJ recombination model fitted to out-of-frame rearrangements, and the resulting probabilities were checked against IGoR. Hypergeometric tests were used in a later analysis to score TCR-TCR, TCR-HLA and TCR-CMV co-occurrence, with a repertoire-size bias correction applied to the TCR pairs. False discovery rates were estimated in a later analysis by permuting HLA or CMV assignments 20 times. In a later analysis, co-occurring TCRs were grouped using DBSCAN, with TCRdist sequence similarity added in when clustering inside HLA-allele-positive subsets. Co-occurrence clustering excluded repertoires with fewer than 30,000 or more than 120,000 public chains, plus five with anomalous nucleotide sharing. TCRdb re-hosts the immuneACCESS table, in-frame sequences only. Its copies lack some clones; in the studies checked, an unresolved V gene accounts for under half of them, and the cause for the rest is not known. The V and J calls and the clone size are those of that table, but D and trimming were determined from the DNA. The sample records around 85,000 clones, about 80% of which are singletons. 5.5% to 8% of the sample belongs to the ten largest clones.

In total, approximately 700 healthy bone marrow donors made up the cohort. All cohort members were sampled while nominally healthy, although unrecorded immune exposures were likely present. The donor tested CMV seronegative and was one of the 352 seronegative cohort members. Every donor gave a peripheral blood sample, and the peripheral blood mononuclear cells from that sample were used for TCR beta sequencing. The Qiagen DNeasy Blood Extraction Kit was used to extract genomic DNA from the blood cell samples. Material for sequencing was PBMCs. This chain is built from TRBV5-1 and TRBJ1-1; TRBD1 lines up with 10 middle nucleotides. The TCR sequence derives from a man aged 25-40 years in good health and CMV-seronegative. The DNA sequence is given as TGCGCCAGCAGCTTAGGGACAGGGGTTGATGAAGCTTTCTTT. The translation is CASSLGTGVDEAFF.